This TCR beta chain was profiled in a study of T cells after somatic rescue of genetic block. TCRdb's copy holds only in-frame clones and misses some; the assay was immunoSEQ multiplex PCR. The profile shows 100,000 to 120,000 clones, approximately 90% of them singletons. This CDR3 has 12 residues. The germline V gene has CDR1 ENHRY and CDR2 SYGVKD. Trimming stripped 10 bases from V and 8 bases from J, with 15 bases between. The chain couples TRBV10-3 to TRBJ2-4, with D tentatively TRBD1 or TRBD2 (5 bases each). Sequencing was performed on peripheral blood mononuclear cells (PBMCs). The TCR was taken from a woman aged 18-30 years. The CDR3 DNA reads TGTGCCACTCAGGGCGACGGGGACATTCAGTACTTC. Translated: CATQGDGDIQYF.